The 5 T cell receptor beta chains listed next were all sequenced from one sample in a study of blood T cell repertoires in COVID-19. Clones were read by immunoSEQ multiplex PCR, and TCRdb kept only the in-frame ones, dropping some. The sample holds about 230,000 clones, around 83% seen once. Specimen: peripheral blood. These receptors came from a woman aged 45-65 years with acute or convalescent COVID-19.

This chain links TRBV10-2 with TRBJ1-6; 7 bases agree with TRBD1. Germline trimming cut 0 bases from V and 6 bases from J; bases unmatched to any gene: 2. The CDR3 contains 15 residues. Germline CDR1 is WSHSY and CDR2 is SAAADI. The CDR3: CASSESYRGNSPLHF. CDR3 nucleotide sequence: TGCGCCAGCAGTGAGTCGTACAGGGGTAATTCACCCCTCCACTTT.

This clone was seen only a few times. The V and J genes are TRBV2 and TRBJ1-1; D is perhaps TRBD1 (6 bases). Trimming removed 4 bases at V and 6 bases at J, with 12 bases between. The CDR3 is made up of 13 amino acids. In germline, CDR1 is SNHLY, CDR2 FYNNEI. CDR3 bases: TGTGCCAGCAGTGGAACAGGGAGGGCTGAAGCTTTCTTT. Translation gives CASSGTGRAEAFF.

The chain carries TRBV30 and TRBJ2-1; 8 bases are shared with TRBD2. Per the germline V gene, CDR1 is GTSNPN and CDR2 is SVGIG (reference sequence). The CDR3 spans 14 residues. The V and J ends lost 4 bases and 7 bases, in that order; junction bases with no gene match: 9. This CDR3 is CAWTGLRGANEQFF. CDR3 in DNA: TGTGCCTGGACCGGGTTGCGGGGGGCAAATGAGCAGTTCTTC.

V is TRBV25-1 and J is TRBJ2-3; 7 bases match TRBD2. CDR3 size: 15 residues. Looked up from germline, CDR1 is MGHDK and CDR2 is SYGVNS. V lost 1 base, J lost 5 bases, and 6 bases stayed unmatched. CDR3 sequence (DNA): TGTGCCAGCAGTGAATCTGGGAGGGCGATAGATACGCAGTATTTT. It translates to CASSESGRAIDTQYF.

This clone was detected once. The genes are TRBV2 and TRBJ1-2, with D hard to call. V lost 8 bases and J lost 3, with 16 bases in between. Germline values: CDR1 SNHLY, CDR2 FYNNEI. The CDR3 contains 14 residues. For the CDR3, the DNA is TGTGCCAGCTCCGGCGAGGAGAGGGACTATGGCTACACCTTC. Protein product: CASSGEERDYGYTF.